One and the same sample provided the 23 T cell receptor beta chains below, sequenced in a study of radiation and T cells in renal cell carcinoma. Method: immunoSEQ multiplex PCR; TCRdb's copy keeps in-frame clones and lacks some. Among 60,000 to 75,000 clones, around three quarters were seen once, and the ten largest hold approximately 7%. This sample's time point: blood 4 weeks post-SBRT, at nephrectomy. Described treatment: 15 Gy SBRT to primary tumor, nephrectomy 4 weeks later. This specimen was blood, taken from a patient whose treatment included radiotherapy and nephrectomy. These receptors were taken from a man aged 60 to 69 with renal cell carcinoma.

Concerning this clone itself: Germline and junction disagree at one end, which may indicate a read error. The V call is TRBV7-3, the J call TRBJ2-1; TRBD1 might be the D (6 bases). CDR1 is SGHTA, CDR2 FQGTGA, per germline. The CDR3 consists of 12 residues. The CDR3 DNA reads as TGTGCCAGCAGCCTAACAGGGCATGAGCAGTTCTTC. As protein: CASSLTGHEQFF.

Within the sample, this clone is medium-sized. CDR3 protein: CASSDPTRGTDYQPQHF. The CDR3 region has the DNA TGTGCCAGCAGCGACCCCACCCGAGGGACAGACTATCAGCCCCAGCATTTT. V and J are TRBV2 and TRBJ1-5; the match to TRBD1 covers 7 bases. The CDR3 is 17 amino acids. V was clipped by 6 bases and J by 5 bases; unmatched bases: 16. Per germline, CDR1 SNHLY and CDR2 FYNNEI.

This clone was picked up a small number of times. The chain recombines TRBV4-1 with TRBJ1-4; TRBD1 aligns across 7 bases. Germline lookup yields CDR1 MGHRA and CDR2 YSYEKL. The V gene end was trimmed by 3 bases and the J gene end by 3 bases; junction bases not matched to a gene: 7. This CDR3 contains 16 residues. The CDR3 DNA follows: TGCGCCAGCAGCCATGGAACAGGGGTTGCTAATGAAAAACTGTTTTTT. It is translated as CASSHGTGVANEKLFF.

This clone was counted between two and nine times. This chain connects TRBV10-3 to TRBJ1-1; D possibly corresponds to TRBD1 (5 bases). This CDR3 has 12 residues. Germline CDR1 and CDR2: ENHRY and SYGVKD. Trimming shortened V by 6 bases and J by 3 bases, and 8 bases separated the two germline ends. The CDR3 DNA is TGTGCCATCAGGGGGCAGGACACTGAAGCTTTCTTT. This codes for CAIRGQDTEAFF.

The chain recombines TRBV30 with TRBJ1-6; the D gene is possibly TRBD1 (5 bases). The V and J ends lost 0 bases and 6 bases respectively, with 12 bases between them. CDR1 and CDR2 from the germline V gene are GTSNPN and SVGIG (reference sequence). This CDR3 contains 15 residues. CDR3 loop: CAWSVQVGANSPLHF. The CDR3 DNA sequence: TGTGCCTGGAGTGTACAAGTTGGGGCTAATTCACCCCTCCACTTT.

Worth noting for this clone: Other DNA sequences in this specimen translate into the identical CDR3. J is TRBJ1-1 and V is TRBV30, with D unclear. CDR3 length: 13 residues. Deletions cut 0 bases from V and 5 bases from J, with 10 bases between. In germline, CDR1 is GTSNPN, CDR2 SVGIG (reference sequence). This CDR3 is CAWSVLGDTEAFF. DNA for the CDR3: TGTGCCTGGAGTGTACTTGGGGATACTGAAGCTTTCTTT. Filled out from reference TRBV30 and TRBJ1-1, the complete variable domain reads SQTIHQWPATLVQPVGSPLSLECTVEGTSNPNLYWYRQAAGRGLQLLFYSVGIGQISSEVPQNLSASRPQDRQFILSSKKLLLSDSGFYLCAWSVLGDTEAFFGQGTRLTVV.

The chain has TRBV4-1 and TRBJ2-7; 9 positions agree with TRBD1. The trim removed 3 bases at V and 0 bases at J, leaving 9 bases unmatched. This CDR3 spans 17 amino acids. Germline V CDR1 and CDR2: MGHRA, YSYEKL. Written as DNA, the CDR3 is TGCGCCAGCAGCCAGGATGTAGACAGGGGGTTCTCCTACGAGCAGTACTTC. Translation: CASSQDVDRGFSYEQYF.

This rearrangement joins TRBV13 to TRBJ1-2; D call uncertain. Germline V lookup: CDR1 PRHDT, CDR2 FYEKMQ (reference sequence). V lost 3 bases, J lost 0 bases, and 11 bases lay in between. The CDR3 is 15 residues long. The CDR3 reads CASSFGSRANYGYTF. DNA for the CDR3: TGTGCCAGCAGCTTTGGGTCGAGAGCTAACTATGGCTACACCTTC.

This clone has only a few counts. The chain uses TRBV6-6 and TRBJ2-1, with 9 bases lining up with TRBD2. Germline CDR1 is MNHNY and CDR2 is SVGAGI (reference sequence). The CDR3 consists of 14 residues. J lost 4 bases, V lost 5 bases, and 3 bases had no gene match. The CDR3 nucleotides are TGTGCCAGCAGTATAGCGGGGGATTACAATGAGCAGTTCTTC. Its translation is CASSIAGDYNEQFF.

This clone qualifies as medium-sized (0.01 to 0.1%). J is TRBJ2-3 and V is TRBV9; 9 bases fit TRBD2. There are 15 residues in the CDR3. Germline V gene sequence: CDR1 SGDLS, CDR2 YYNGEE. Trimming removed 6 bases from V and 0 bases from J; junction bases left unmatched: 5. The CDR3 here is CASTPSGTSTDTQYF. For the CDR3, the DNA is TGTGCCAGCACCCCTAGCGGGACTAGCACAGATACGCAGTATTTT.

The chain joins TRBV6-6 to TRBJ2-2; D gene ambiguous. This CDR3 has 14 residues. Trimming removed 3 bases from V and 0 bases from J, with 5 bases in between. CDR1 is MNHNY, CDR2 SVGAGI, per germline (reference sequence). The CDR3 sequence: CASSYSPNTGELFF. In DNA, the CDR3 is TGTGCCAGCAGTTATAGCCCGAACACCGGGGAGCTGTTTTTT.

CDR3 amino acids: CAISEGQGKAYEQYV. As DNA, the CDR3 is TGTGCCATCAGTGAGGGCCAGGGGAAGGCCTACGAGCAGTACGTC. The chain employs TRBV10-3 and TRBJ2-7; tentatively, D is TRBD1 (6 bases). V lost 2 bases to trimming and J lost 2 bases, with 13 bases between them. Per germline, CDR1 ENHRY and CDR2 SYGVKD. The CDR3 spans 15 residues.

This chain uses TRBV27 with TRBJ2-7; 14 positions match TRBD2. The germline CDR1 and CDR2 sequences are MNHEY and SMNVEV (reference sequence). Trimming at V came to 5 bases and at J to 3 bases, leaving 3 bases not matched to a gene. This CDR3 contains 15 residues. The CDR3 spells CASSRGTSGSYEQYV. In DNA form, the CDR3 reads TGTGCCAGCAGTAGAGGGACTAGCGGGAGCTACGAGCAGTACGTC.

This chain's CDR3 is CAWSMGTQETQYF. The CDR3 DNA follows: TGTGCCTGGAGTATGGGGACCCAAGAGACCCAGTACTTC. V and J are TRBV30 and TRBJ2-5; perhaps D is TRBD1 or TRBD2 (5 bases each). The V end was cut by 2 bases, the J end by 1 base, with 8 bases between. The germline gives CDR1 GTSNPN, CDR2 SVGIG (reference sequence). CDR3 length: 13 residues.

This sequence joins TRBV6-5 and TRBJ2-7; TRBD1 matches 8 bases. V shed 8 bases and J 3 bases; nucleotides not matched to a gene: 6. CDR1 is MNHEY and CDR2 is SVGAGI in the germline V gene. The CDR3 sequence is 13 residues long. CDR3 protein: CASDRGQGYEQYF. In nucleotides, the CDR3 is TGTGCCAGCGACCGCGGACAGGGCTACGAGCAGTACTTC.

This chain uses TRBV5-4 with TRBJ1-2; 10 nucleotides line up with TRBD1. Looked up from germline, CDR1 is SGHNT and CDR2 is YYREEE (reference sequence). This CDR3 spans 13 amino acids. V trimming: 6 bases; J trimming: 6 bases; junction bases outside the gene matches: 5. As DNA, the CDR3 is TGTGCCAGCAACCCGGGACAGGGGCATGGCTACACCTTC. Its protein product is CASNPGQGHGYTF.

This sequence joins TRBV7-6 and TRBJ1-1, with D perhaps matching TRBD1 (6 bases). V gave up 3 bases and J gave up 2 bases, with 10 bases separating them. In germline, CDR1 is SGHVS, CDR2 FNYEAQ. This CDR3 is built from 14 residues. The CDR3 protein is CASSFSRGNTEAFF. The CDR3 nucleotides read TGTGCCAGCAGCTTCTCCAGGGGAAACACTGAAGCTTTCTTT.

The chain joins TRBV11-3 to TRBJ2-3, with D possibly TRBD2 on 6 matching bases. Germline V gene data show CDR1 as SGHNT and CDR2 as YENEEA. Trimming shortened V by 0 bases and J by 1 base, and 8 bases separated the two germline ends. The CDR3 consists of 15 residues. DNA for the CDR3: TGTGCCAGCAGCTTAGATTGGGGGGGCACAGATACGCAGTATTTT. Translation: CASSLDWGGTDTQYF.

With regard to this clone: This could be a read error, since a much larger clone is one nucleotide away. The chain employs TRBV18 and TRBJ1-2; no reliable D call. Trimming took 1 base from V and 0 from J, leaving 15 bases between them. The CDR3 extends over 17 amino acids. The germline V gene has CDR1 KGHSH and CDR2 LQKENI. As DNA, the CDR3 is TGTGCCAGCTCACCACTGACGACGGCAGCCCCTAACTATGGCTACACCTTC. Amino acids: CASSPLTTAAPNYGYTF.

The chain couples TRBV6-6 to TRBJ2-3; 7 nucleotides match TRBD2. CDR1 is MNHNY and CDR2 is SVGAGI in the germline V gene (reference sequence). The J segment lost 1 base and the V segment lost 6 bases, leaving 7 bases of the junction unmatched. This CDR3 has 15 residues. The CDR3: CASRFHAGGTDTQYF. CDR3 nucleotides: TGTGCCAGCAGATTCCACGCGGGAGGCACAGATACGCAGTATTTT.

The J gene is TRBJ1-1, the V gene TRBV10-3; D call uncertain. Trimming pared 5 bases from V and 1 base from J, leaving 8 bases between. The CDR3 totals 13 residues. Germline values: CDR1 ENHRY, CDR2 SYGVKD. CDR3 sequence reads: CAISLEGNTEAFF. Written as DNA, the CDR3 is TGTGCCATCAGTCTCGAAGGGAACACTGAAGCTTTCTTT.

V is TRBV29-1 and J is TRBJ2-4, with 9 bases that match TRBD1. The CDR3 is made up of 12 amino acids. The germline V gene encodes CDR1 SQVTM and CDR2 ANQGSEA. V shed 6 bases, J shed 7 bases, and the junction held 4 bases outside the gene matches. The CDR3 loop is CSVRQGVNIQYF. CDR3 nucleotide sequence: TGCAGCGTGAGACAGGGGGTGAACATTCAGTACTTC.

This chain joins TRBV6-5 and TRBJ1-1; weak D call: TRBD1 (6 bases). There are 13 residues in the CDR3. Per germline, CDR1 MNHEY and CDR2 SVGAGI. V shed 2 bases and J shed 5 bases, with 9 bases lying between them. The CDR3 is CASSYRGQTEAFF. CDR3 sequence (DNA): TGTGCCAGCAGTTACCGGGGGCAAACTGAAGCTTTCTTT.